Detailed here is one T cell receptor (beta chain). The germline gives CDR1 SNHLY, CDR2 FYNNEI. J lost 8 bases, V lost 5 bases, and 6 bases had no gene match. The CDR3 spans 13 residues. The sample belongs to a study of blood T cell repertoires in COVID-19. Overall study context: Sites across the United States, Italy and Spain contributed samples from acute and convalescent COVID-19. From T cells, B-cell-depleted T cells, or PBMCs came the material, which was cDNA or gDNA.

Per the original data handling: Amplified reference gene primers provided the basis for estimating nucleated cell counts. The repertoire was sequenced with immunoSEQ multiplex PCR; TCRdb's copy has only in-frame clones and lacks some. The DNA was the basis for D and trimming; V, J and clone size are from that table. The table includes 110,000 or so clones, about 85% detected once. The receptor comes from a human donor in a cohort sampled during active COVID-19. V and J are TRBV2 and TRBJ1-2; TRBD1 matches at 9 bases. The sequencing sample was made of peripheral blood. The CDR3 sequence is CASSFQDRGGYTF. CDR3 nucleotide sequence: TGTGCCAGCAGTTTCCAGGACAGGGGCGGCTACACCTTC. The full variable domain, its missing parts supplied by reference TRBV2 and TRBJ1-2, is EPEVTQTPSHQVTQMGQEVILRCVPISNHLYFYWYRQILGQKVEFLVSFYNNEISEKSEIFDDQFSVERPDGSNFTLKIRSTKLEDSAMYFCASSFQDRGGYTFGSGTRLTVV.